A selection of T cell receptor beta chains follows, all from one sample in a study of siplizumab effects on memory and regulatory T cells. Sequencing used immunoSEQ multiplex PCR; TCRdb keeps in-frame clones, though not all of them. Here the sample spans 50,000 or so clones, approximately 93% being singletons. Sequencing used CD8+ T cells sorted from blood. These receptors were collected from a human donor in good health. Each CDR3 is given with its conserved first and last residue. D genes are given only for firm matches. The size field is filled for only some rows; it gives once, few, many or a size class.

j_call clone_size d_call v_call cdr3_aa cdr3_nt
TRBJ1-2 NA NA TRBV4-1 CASSQVVTPGDNYGYTF TGCGCCAGCAGCCAAGTGGTGACCCCAGGGGATAACTATGGCTACACCTTC
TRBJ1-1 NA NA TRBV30 CAWRAKGYTEAFF TGTGCCTGGAGGGCGAAGGGGTACACTGAAGCTTTCTTT
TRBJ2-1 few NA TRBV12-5 CASGLVLGPYGFYNEQFF TGTGCTAGTGGTTTGGTACTAGGACCCTACGGGTTTTACAATGAGCAGTTCTTC
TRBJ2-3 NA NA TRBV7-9 CASRDGITDTQYF TGTGCCAGCCGGGACGGAATCACAGATACGCAGTATTTT
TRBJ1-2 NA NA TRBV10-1 CASSESPDDYGYTF TGCGCCAGCAGTGAGTCGCCGGATGACTATGGCTACACCTTC
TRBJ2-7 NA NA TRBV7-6 CASSLGVGEAYEQYF TGTGCCAGCAGCTTAGGGGTGGGGGAAGCCTACGAGCAGTACTTC
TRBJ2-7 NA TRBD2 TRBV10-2 CASSPQASGIYEQYF TGCGCCAGCTCACCCCAGGCTAGCGGGATCTACGAGCAGTACTTC
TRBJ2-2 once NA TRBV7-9 CASIPGAGELFF TGTGCCAGCATACCGGGGGCCGGGGAGCTGTTTTTT
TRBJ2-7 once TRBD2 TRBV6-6 CASTQTSGTYEQYF TGTGCCAGCACCCAGACTAGCGGGACTTACGAGCAGTACTTC
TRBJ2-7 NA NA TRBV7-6 CASSLEGGGYEQYF TGTGCCAGCAGCTTAGAAGGGGGGGGTTACGAGCAGTACTTC
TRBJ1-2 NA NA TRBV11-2 CASSLATGVIDGYTF TGTGCCAGCAGCTTAGCCACAGGAGTTATCGATGGCTACACCTTC
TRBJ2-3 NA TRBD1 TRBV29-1 CSVEGTQGSTDTQYF TGCAGCGTTGAAGGGACACAGGGGTCGACAGATACGCAGTATTTT
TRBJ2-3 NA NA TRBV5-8 CASSSGPSTSTDTQYF TGTGCCAGCAGCTCAGGGCCTAGCACTAGCACAGATACGCAGTATTTT
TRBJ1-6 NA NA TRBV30 CAWDDPGDNSPLHF TGTGCCTGGGACGATCCGGGGGATAATTCACCCCTCCACTTT
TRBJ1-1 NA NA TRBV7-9 CASSPPRVNTEAFF TGTGCCAGCAGCCCCCCCAGGGTGAACACTGAAGCTTTCTTT
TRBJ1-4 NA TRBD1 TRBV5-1 CASSSSNRGTNEKLFF TGCGCCAGCAGCTCATCTAACAGGGGGACTAATGAAAAACTGTTTTTT
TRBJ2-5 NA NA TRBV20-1 CSARDLETQYF TGCAGTGCTAGAGATTTAGAGACCCAGTACTTC
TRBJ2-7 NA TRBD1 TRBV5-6 CASSTGGDYEQYF TGTGCCAGCAGTACAGGGGGAGACTACGAGCAGTACTTC
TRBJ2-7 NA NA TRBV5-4 CASSSGVEQYF TGTGCCAGCAGCTCGGGGGTCGAGCAGTACTTC
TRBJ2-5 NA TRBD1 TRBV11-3 CASSLDRVETQYF TGTGCCAGCAGCCTCGACAGGGTAGAGACCCAGTACTTC
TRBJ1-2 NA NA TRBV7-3 CASSSGTLDGYTF TGTGCCAGCAGCTCCGGGACATTAGATGGCTACACCTTC
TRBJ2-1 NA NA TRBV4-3 CASSQVLGSNEQFF TGCGCCAGCAGCCAAGTGTTGGGATCCAATGAGCAGTTCTTC
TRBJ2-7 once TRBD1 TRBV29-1 CSVSTGVDYEQYF TGCAGCGTTTCGACAGGGGTGGACTACGAGCAGTACTTC
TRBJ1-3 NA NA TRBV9 CASSVEPGASGNTIYF TGTGCCAGCAGCGTAGAACCAGGGGCGTCTGGAAACACCATATATTTT
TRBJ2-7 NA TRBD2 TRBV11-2 CASSGGRGLAAEQYF TGTGCCAGCAGCGGGGGGCGGGGACTAGCCGCCGAGCAGTACTTC
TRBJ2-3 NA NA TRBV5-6 CASSFLFQVQEDTQYF TGTGCCAGCAGCTTTTTGTTCCAGGTTCAGGAAGATACGCAGTATTTT
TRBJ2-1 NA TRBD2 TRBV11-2 CASSLEREWGEQFF TGTGCCAGCAGCTTAGAGCGGGAGTGGGGTGAGCAGTTCTTC
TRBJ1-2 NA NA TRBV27 CASSPSGNYGYTF TGTGCCAGCAGTCCCTCGGGGAACTATGGCTACACCTTC
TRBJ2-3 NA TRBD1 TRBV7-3 CASSLMTGPEDTQYF TGTGCCAGCAGCTTAATGACAGGGCCTGAAGATACGCAGTATTTT
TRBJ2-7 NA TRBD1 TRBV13 CASSKTRTGDLGEQYF TGTGCCAGCAGCAAAACCAGGACAGGCGATCTCGGCGAGCAGTACTTC
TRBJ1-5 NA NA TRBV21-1 CASSNSGGRQPQHF TGTGCCAGCAGCAATTCAGGGGGTCGTCAGCCCCAGCATTTT